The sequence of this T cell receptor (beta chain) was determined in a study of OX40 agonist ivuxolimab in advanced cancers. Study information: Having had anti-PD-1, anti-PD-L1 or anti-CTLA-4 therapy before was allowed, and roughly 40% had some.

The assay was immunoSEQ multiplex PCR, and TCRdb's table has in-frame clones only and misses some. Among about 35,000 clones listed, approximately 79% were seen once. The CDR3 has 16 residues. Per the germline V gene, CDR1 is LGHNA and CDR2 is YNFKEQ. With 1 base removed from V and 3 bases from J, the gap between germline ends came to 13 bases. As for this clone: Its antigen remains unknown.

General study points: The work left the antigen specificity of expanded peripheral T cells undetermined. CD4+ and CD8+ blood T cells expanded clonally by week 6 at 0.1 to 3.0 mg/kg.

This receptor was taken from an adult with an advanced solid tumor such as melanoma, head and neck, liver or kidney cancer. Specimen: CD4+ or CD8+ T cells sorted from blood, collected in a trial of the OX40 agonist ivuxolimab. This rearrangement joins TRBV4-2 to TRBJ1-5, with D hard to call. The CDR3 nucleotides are TGTGCCAGCAGCCAAGGTCAAGACGGACTCAATCAGCCCCAGCATTTT. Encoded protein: CASSQGQDGLNQPQHF.